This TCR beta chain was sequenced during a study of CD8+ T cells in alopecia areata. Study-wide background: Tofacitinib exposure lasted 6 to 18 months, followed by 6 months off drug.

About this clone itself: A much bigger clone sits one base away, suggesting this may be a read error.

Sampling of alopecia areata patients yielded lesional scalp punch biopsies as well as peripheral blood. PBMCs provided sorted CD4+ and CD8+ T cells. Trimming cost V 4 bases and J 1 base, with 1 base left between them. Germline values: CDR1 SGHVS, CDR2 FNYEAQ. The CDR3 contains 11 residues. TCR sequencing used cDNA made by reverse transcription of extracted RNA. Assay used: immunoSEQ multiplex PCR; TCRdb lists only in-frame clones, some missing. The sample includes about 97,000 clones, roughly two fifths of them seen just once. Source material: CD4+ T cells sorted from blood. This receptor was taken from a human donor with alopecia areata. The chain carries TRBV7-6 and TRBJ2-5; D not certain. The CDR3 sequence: CASSSQETQYF. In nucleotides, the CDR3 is TGTGCCAGCAGCTCCCAAGAGACCCAGTACTTC.